A selection of T cell receptor beta chains follows, all from one sample in a study of OX40 agonist ivuxolimab in advanced cancers. The assay was immunoSEQ multiplex PCR, and TCRdb's table has in-frame clones only and misses some. The table records about 67,000 clones, around 93% of them present only once. The specimen was CD4+ or CD8+ T cells sorted from blood, collected in a trial of the OX40 agonist ivuxolimab. The receptors stem from an adult with an advanced solid tumor such as melanoma, head and neck, liver or kidney cancer. CDR3s include the opening cysteine and the closing phenylalanine or tryptophan. Each record gives: V gene, J gene, CDR3 protein.

>TRBV29-1|TRBJ2-7
CSVVWQSSYEQYF
>TRBV4-1|TRBJ1-2
CASSPETTGGYGYTF
>TRBV5-5|TRBJ2-5
CASSFGTSGRKWETQYF
>TRBV7-9|TRBJ2-7
CATYSASGTTYEQYF
>TRBV4-1|.
CASSQDGTGGDEQYF
>TRBV11-2|TRBJ1-1
CASSPGGTEAFF
>TRBV4-1|TRBJ2-7
CASSQDIVGRYYEQYF
>TRBV21-1|TRBJ2-1
CASSPKRSGRSYNEQFF
>TRBV9|TRBJ2-7
CASSGIGSHEQYF
>TRBV6-1|TRBJ2-2
CASSDNRNTGELFF
>TRBV4-1|TRBJ2-7
CASSQVGGGHEQYF
>TRBV25-1|TRBJ2-1
CASSPGTSGYNEQFF
>TRBV7-9|TRBJ1-1
CASTTGRTEAFF
>TRBV7-3|TRBJ2-1
CASSPRQRVAYNEQFF
>TRBV6-1|TRBJ2-1
CASSEGTGGYNEQFF
>TRBV12-5|TRBJ2-7
CASGLGTYEQYF
>TRBV27|TRBJ1-2
CASSSGTHYYGYTF
>TRBV29-1|TRBJ2-1
CSVDGSNEQFF
>TRBV5-6|TRBJ2-7
CASSWKRQGANYEQYF
>TRBV6-5|TRBJ1-1
CASSYLAVTLNTEAFF
>TRBV19|TRBJ2-1
CASTGTGGLTYNEQFF
>TRBV7-6|TRBJ2-2
CASSPARGGIGELFF
>TRBV27|TRBJ2-3
CASSLSGNRMLSSTDTQYF
>TRBV7-6|.
CASSLAGFGGPDYEQYF
>TRBV29-1|TRBJ1-1
CSVDRGIEAFF
>TRBV5-1|TRBJ2-1
CASSQENNEQFF
>TRBV15|TRBJ2-5
CATSRGGTARETQYF
>TRBV4-1|TRBJ2-7
CASSHHPPGQGTYEQYF
>TRBV5-6|TRBJ2-7
CASSGRRALQYEQYF
>TRBV2|TRBJ1-1
CASSANPFGENEAFF
>TRBV4-3|TRBJ1-1
CASSQGEGFTEAFF
>TRBV7-9|TRBJ2-3
CASSLAASGRSDTQYF
>TRBV19|TRBJ2-1
CASSATGGHEQFF
>TRBV10-3|TRBJ1-1
CAISEGKMNTEAFF
>TRBV9|TRBJ1-3
CASSVSGNTIYF
>TRBV4-1|TRBJ2-7
CASSQTTGGAYEQYF
>TRBV9|TRBJ2-5
CASSVGGQKKETQYF
>TRBV6-5|TRBJ2-7
CASSFGQGAYYEQYF
>TRBV9|TRBJ2-7
CASSEGGLPGEQYF
>TRBV7-9|TRBJ2-7
CASSSGTETYEQYF
>TRBV15|TRBJ1-2
CATSSTGGYGYTF